One sample yielded the 28 T cell receptor beta chains listed below, sequenced in a study of shared clonotypes between healthy human individuals. Method: immunoSEQ multiplex PCR; TCRdb's copy keeps in-frame clones and lacks some. This sample carries 800,000 to 950,000 clones, 96% of them seen once, and the ten largest clones take about 0.25%. Naive-designated CD8 cells lacked CD45RO, were positively enriched for CCR7, and omitted terminally differentiated effector memory CD45RA+ cells. Source material: naive CD8+ T cells sorted from blood. The receptors shown here come from a man aged 25 to 40 in good health.

The gene calls are TRBV2 and TRBJ2-5; D is unclear. The CDR3 is 12 amino acids. V was clipped by 5 bases and J by 4 bases, with 8 bases between them. Per germline, CDR1 SNHLY and CDR2 FYNNEI. The CDR3 DNA reads as TGTGCCAGCAGTCCCTCAGCAGAGACCCAGTACTTC. Translated: CASSPSAETQYF.

The chain recombines TRBV27 with TRBJ2-1; D is uncertain. V was pared by 7 bases and J by 7 bases, with 20 bases between. The CDR3 loop spans 15 amino acids. Per the germline V gene, CDR1 is MNHEY and CDR2 is SMNVEV (reference sequence). The CDR3 sequence: CASTPLGDQTNEQFF. CDR3 coding DNA: TGTGCCAGCACCCCCCTCGGAGATCAAACGAATGAGCAGTTCTTC.

To note about this clone: The sample holds other DNA sequences that translate to the same CDR3. V and J are TRBV9 and TRBJ2-1, with 7 bases identical to TRBD2. CDR3 size: 15 residues. After removal of 0 bases from V and 3 bases from J, the junction contained 3 bases not matched to a gene. Germline V gene lookup returns CDR1 SGDLS and CDR2 YYNGEE. CDR3 coding DNA: TGTGCCAGCAGCGTAGCGGGAGGACTCTACAATGAGCAGTTCTTC. It yields the protein CASSVAGGLYNEQFF.

This clone was picked up one time. This chain uses TRBV6-1 with TRBJ2-5; perhaps TRBD2 as D (7 bases). Trimming cost V 1 base and J 4 bases, with 13 bases left between them. Looked up from germline, CDR1 is MNHNS and CDR2 is SASEGT. This CDR3 spans 15 amino acids. The DNA for the CDR3 is TGTGCCAGCAGTGAAGTTGCTAGGGGGGGAGAGACCCAGTACTTC. Protein product: CASSEVARGGETQYF.

The chain links TRBV28 to TRBJ1-5, with TRBD1 as a possible D gene (5 bases). The CDR3 extends over 16 amino acids. Trimming took 6 bases from V and 7 from J, leaving 22 bases between them. Germline lookup yields CDR1 MDHEN and CDR2 SYDVKM. Written as DNA, the CDR3 is TGTGCCAGCAGCGCATGGGAAGGGGATACTAAACAGCCCCAGCATTTT. It codes for CASSAWEGDTKQPQHF. Full variable domain (outside the CDR3, taken from reference TRBV28 and TRBJ1-5): DVKVTQSSRYLVKRTGEKVFLECVQDMDHENMFWYRQDPGLGLRLIYFSYDVKMKEKGDIPEGYSVSREKKERFSLILESASTNQTSMYLCASSAWEGDTKQPQHFGDGTRLSIL.

This clone has more than one count but fewer than ten. The V and J genes are TRBV19 and TRBJ1-1; D unclear. Germline assignment: CDR1 LNHDA and CDR2 SQIVND (reference sequence). This CDR3 comprises 16 residues. V lost 4 bases to trimming and J lost 11 bases, with 26 bases between them. The CDR3 DNA reads as TGTGCCAGTAGTAATCAGCGTTGTGGGGATACCCCCGATGCTTTCTTT. Encoded protein: CASSNQRCGDTPDAFF.

This clone was detected only once. The rearrangement uses TRBV10-3 and TRBJ2-3; D uncertain. Germline V gene sequence: CDR1 ENHRY, CDR2 SYGVKD. Deletions cut 3 bases from V and 0 bases from J, with 10 bases between. The CDR3 runs 15 residues. The CDR3 loop reads CAISEAAMSTDTQYF. CDR3 DNA sequence: TGTGCCATCAGTGAAGCAGCGATGAGCACAGATACGCAGTATTTT.

Of note for this clone: This sample also contains other DNA sequences that code for the same CDR3. The V gene is TRBV28, the J gene TRBJ2-7, with 10 bases lining up with TRBD2. This CDR3 has 14 amino acids. Trimming took 5 bases from V and 3 from J; bases not matched to a gene: 4. Per the germline V gene, CDR1 is MDHEN and CDR2 is SYDVKM. This CDR3 is CASSLGLADYEQYF. The CDR3 nucleotides are TGTGCCAGCAGTCTCGGACTAGCGGACTACGAGCAGTACTTC.

The chain uses TRBV6-5 and TRBJ1-4; TRBD1 aligns across 8 bases. Germline V gene lookup returns CDR1 MNHEY and CDR2 SVGAGI. This CDR3 contains 12 residues. V lost 2 bases, J lost 10 bases, and 0 bases stayed unmatched. CDR3 sequence reads: CASSYGQGKLFF. As DNA, the CDR3 is TGTGCCAGCAGTTACGGACAGGGAAAACTGTTTTTT.

The V gene is TRBV5-1, the J gene TRBJ1-1, with TRBD1 as a possible D gene (6 bases). V was shortened by 1 base and J by 8 bases, with 12 bases between the two germline ends. The CDR3 extends over 13 amino acids. Per germline, CDR1 SGHRS and CDR2 YFSETQ. As DNA, the CDR3 is TGCGCCAGCAGCTTGACAGGGCAATTCGAAGCTTTCTTT. Residues: CASSLTGQFEAFF.

This clone has only one observation. This chain connects TRBV7-8 to TRBJ2-3; 8 nucleotides align to TRBD2. The V gene's germline CDR1 is SGHVS and CDR2 FQNEAQ. Germline trimming cut 0 bases from V and 6 bases from J; bases unmatched to any gene: 8. The CDR3 length is 16 residues. The CDR3 DNA sequence: TGTGCCAGCAGCTTAGCGCCGCGGGGGGTTGGCGATACGCAGTATTTT. This sequence encodes CASSLAPRGVGDTQYF.

The chain carries TRBV6-1 and TRBJ2-7; perhaps TRBD1 as D (6 bases). Germline loops: CDR1 MNHNS, CDR2 SASEGT. Deletions cut 3 bases from V and 0 bases from J, with 9 bases between. The CDR3 has 14 amino acids. The CDR3 sequence: CASSDRQVSYEQYF. CDR3 DNA sequence: TGTGCCAGCAGTGACCGACAGGTCTCCTACGAGCAGTACTTC.

The chain joins TRBV11-2 to TRBJ2-5, with 9 bases that match TRBD1. Looked up from germline, CDR1 is SGHAT and CDR2 is FQNNGV. The length of the CDR3 is 15 residues. V was clipped by 2 bases and J by 7 bases; unmatched bases: 8. The CDR3, as DNA: TGTGCCAGCAGCTTACCCGACAGGGGGAAGGTGACCCAGTACTTC. This sequence encodes CASSLPDRGKVTQYF.

V gene TRBV19 combines with J gene TRBJ2-3, with a tentative D call TRBD2 (5 bases). The V and J ends lost 6 bases and 1 base respectively, with 14 bases between them. Germline assignment: CDR1 LNHDA and CDR2 SQIVND (reference sequence). This CDR3 is built from 15 residues. CDR3 coding DNA: TGTGCCAGTAGCCAAGGGAGTTCGGGCACAGATACGCAGTATTTT. As protein: CASSQGSSGTDTQYF.

This clone was detected once. This chain links TRBV4-1 with TRBJ2-7; TRBD2 might be the D (6 bases). The CDR3 extends over 14 amino acids. V dropped 2 bases and J dropped 0 bases, with 8 bases sitting between them. Germline lookup yields CDR1 MGHRA and CDR2 YSYEKL. The chain's CDR3 is CASSQIGGSYEQYF. The DNA for the CDR3 is TGCGCCAGCAGCCAAATCGGGGGCTCCTACGAGCAGTACTTC.

This chain joins TRBV11-2 and TRBJ2-1, with 10 bases aligning to TRBD2. CDR1 is SGHAT, CDR2 FQNNGV, per germline. This CDR3 comprises 15 residues. With V trimmed by 3 bases and J by 4 bases, 3 bases remained unmatched. This chain's CDR3 is CASSFSAGGYNEQFF. The CDR3 DNA reads as TGTGCCAGCAGCTTTTCAGCGGGAGGGTACAATGAGCAGTTCTTC.

This clone came up once. The gene calls are TRBV7-9 and TRBJ2-7; TRBD1 or TRBD2 may be the D gene (5 bases each). Per germline, CDR1 SEHNR and CDR2 FQNEAQ (reference sequence). The ends were cut back, 5 bases at V and 2 bases at J, with 22 bases in the middle. There are 17 residues in the CDR3. The CDR3 loop reads CASSPRRVGDGTYEQYF. The CDR3 DNA follows: TGTGCCAGCAGCCCGCGAAGGGTGGGGGACGGAACCTACGAGCAGTACTTC. The full variable domain, rest sourced from reference TRBV7-9 and TRBJ2-7, is DTGVSQNPRHKITKRGQNVTFRCDPISEHNRLYWYRQTLGQGPEFLTYFQNEAQLEKSRLLSDRFSAERPKGSFSTLEIQRTEQGDSAMYLCASSPRRVGDGTYEQYFGPGTRLTVT.

This chain connects TRBV19 to TRBJ1-5, with a possible D match to TRBD1 (6 bases). V lost 3 bases, J lost 7 bases, and 16 bases lay in between. The CDR3 loop spans 15 amino acids. Per the germline V gene, CDR1 is LNHDA and CDR2 is SQIVND (reference sequence). CDR3 nucleotide sequence: TGTGCCAGTAGTATCGTGGCAGGGGCTCAGCAGCCCCAGCATTTT. This sequence encodes CASSIVAGAQQPQHF.

This chain joins TRBV14 and TRBJ2-1; TRBD2 matches 8 bases. CDR1 and CDR2 (germline): SGHDN, FVKESK. This CDR3 has 20 residues. V was clipped by 0 bases and J by 6 bases; unmatched bases: 19. The CDR3 loop is CASSQDWTDRRGLDGNEQFF. CDR3 coding DNA: TGTGCCAGCAGCCAAGATTGGACGGATAGGCGGGGACTAGACGGCAATGAGCAGTTCTTC.

The V call is TRBV28, the J call TRBJ2-7; tentatively, D is TRBD1 (5 bases). CDR1 and CDR2 (germline): MDHEN, SYDVKM. This CDR3 has 14 residues. V lost 6 bases to trimming and J lost 0 bases, with 12 bases between them. DNA of the CDR3: TGTGCCAGCAGCCCGACAGCCACCTCCTACGAGCAGTACTTC. Residues: CASSPTATSYEQYF.

The genes are TRBV7-9 and TRBJ2-7; 10 nucleotides agree with TRBD2. CDR1 and CDR2 from the germline V gene are SEHNR and FQNEAQ (reference sequence). V shed 5 bases and J 4 bases; nucleotides not matched to a gene: 5. The CDR3 runs to 14 residues. CDR3 amino acids: CASSLSSGGYEQYF. In DNA, the CDR3 is TGTGCCAGCAGCCTCTCTAGCGGGGGATACGAGCAGTACTTC.

This rearrangement joins TRBV27 to TRBJ2-1; D not resolved. The ends were cut back, 2 bases at V and 7 bases at J, with 15 bases in the middle. This CDR3 contains 15 residues. Germline-derived CDR1 and CDR2 are MNHEY and SMNVEV (reference sequence). Here the CDR3 reads CASSLVGKTPNEQFF. As DNA, the CDR3 is TGTGCCAGCAGTTTAGTGGGAAAGACGCCAAATGAGCAGTTCTTC.

This clone was observed a single time. The V and J genes are TRBV5-1 and TRBJ2-1; 11 bases map to TRBD1. The germline V gene has CDR1 SGHRS and CDR2 YFSETQ. Trimming took 3 bases from V and 8 from J; bases not matched to a gene: 10. The CDR3 runs 16 residues. The DNA of the CDR3 is TGCGCCAGCAGCTATGGGGACAGGGGGACCGGGGATGAGCAGTTCTTC. Translation gives CASSYGDRGTGDEQFF.

CDR3 in DNA: TGCGCCAGCAGCCTCCTAGCGGGAGGAAGCGACGAGCAGTACTTC. Its protein is CASSLLAGGSDEQYF. The chain employs TRBV5-1 and TRBJ2-7; 11 nucleotides line up with TRBD2. V lost 4 bases to trimming and J lost 5 bases; unmatched junction nucleotides: 8. The germline V gene has CDR1 SGHRS and CDR2 YFSETQ. The length of the CDR3 is 15 residues.

There are a few counts of this clone. J is TRBJ2-1 and V is TRBV10-1, with 8 positions matching TRBD2. The CDR3 is 15 residues long. Germline CDR1 and CDR2: WNHNN and SYGVQD (reference sequence). The V and J ends lost 5 bases and 2 bases, in that order; junction bases with no gene match: 5. As DNA, the CDR3 is TGCGCCAGCAGTATCAGCGGGAGCACCTACAATGAGCAGTTCTTC. As protein: CASSISGSTYNEQFF.

The DNA of the CDR3 is TGTGCCAGCAGCTTGGACAGATTCTACGAGCAGTACTTC. The encoded protein is CASSLDRFYEQYF. The V and J genes are TRBV7-2 and TRBJ2-7; possible D gene TRBD1, 6 bases. CDR1 is SGHTA, CDR2 FQGNSA, per germline. V was pared by 3 bases and J by 3 bases, with 9 bases between. The CDR3 has 13 amino acids.

V is TRBV29-1 and J is TRBJ2-1, with D tentatively TRBD1 (5 bases). Germline V gene sequence: CDR1 SQVTM, CDR2 ANQGSEA. Trimming left V 4 bases short and J 8 bases short, with 12 bases between. This CDR3 comprises 12 residues. The CDR3 here is CSVAGFWDEQFF. The CDR3 nucleotides read TGCAGCGTTGCAGGGTTTTGGGATGAGCAGTTCTTC.

The chain uses TRBV16 and TRBJ2-1; D is unresolved. The CDR3 covers 14 residues. V was shortened by 1 base and J by 8 bases, with 12 bases between the two germline ends. Germline V gives CDR1 KGHSY, CDR2 FQNENV. CDR3 in DNA: TGTGCCAGCAGCCAATGGCGCAGTAGGGATGAGCAGTTCTTC. This encodes CASSQWRSRDEQFF. Drawing the rest from reference TRBV16 and TRBJ2-1, the complete variable domain is GEEVAQTPKHLVRGEGQKAKLYCAPIKGHSYVFWYQQVLKNEFKFLISFQNENVFDETGMPKERFSAKCLPNSPCSLEIQATKLEDSAVYFCASSQWRSRDEQFFGPGTRLTVL.